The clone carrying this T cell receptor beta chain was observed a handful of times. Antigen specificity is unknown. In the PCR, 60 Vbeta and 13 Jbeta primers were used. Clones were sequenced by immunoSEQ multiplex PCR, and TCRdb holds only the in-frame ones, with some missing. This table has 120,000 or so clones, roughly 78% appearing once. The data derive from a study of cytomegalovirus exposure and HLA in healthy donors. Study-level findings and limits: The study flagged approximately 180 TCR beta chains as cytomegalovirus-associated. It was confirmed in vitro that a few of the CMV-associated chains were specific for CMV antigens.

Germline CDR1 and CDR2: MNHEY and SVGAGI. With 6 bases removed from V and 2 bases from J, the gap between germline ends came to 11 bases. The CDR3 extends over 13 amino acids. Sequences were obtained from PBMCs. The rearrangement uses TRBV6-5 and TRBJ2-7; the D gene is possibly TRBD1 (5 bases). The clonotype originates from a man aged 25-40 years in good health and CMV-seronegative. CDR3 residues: CASRERGAYEQYF. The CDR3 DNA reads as TGTGCCAGCAGGGAAAGGGGCGCCTACGAGCAGTACTTC.